This TCR beta chain appears in the sequencing data of a study of blood T cell repertoires in COVID-19. Study-wide background: COVID-19 samples from acute and convalescent phases originated in the United States, Italy and Spain. PBMCs, B-cell-depleted T cells, or T cells were the source of the cDNA or gDNA that made up the material.

In the study's own analysis: Reference gene primer amplification in the assay estimated nucleated cell counts. The repertoire was sequenced with immunoSEQ multiplex PCR; TCRdb's copy has only in-frame clones and lacks some. The DNA was the basis for D and trimming; V, J and clone size are from that table. There are 70,000 to 95,000 clones in the sample; approximately 75% occur only once, and 10% to 15% lies in the top ten. V was cut by 6 bases and J by 0 bases, with 9 bases left in between. CDR1 and CDR2 from the germline V gene are MDHEN and SYDVKM. The CDR3 is made up of 15 amino acids. The sequenced material came from peripheral blood. The V call is TRBV28, the J call TRBJ2-6, with D unclear. The clonotype comes from a human donor in a cohort sampled during active COVID-19. CDR3 region: CASSPPYSGANVLTF. The CDR3 nucleotides read TGTGCCAGCAGCCCCCCGTACTCTGGGGCCAACGTCCTGACTTTC.